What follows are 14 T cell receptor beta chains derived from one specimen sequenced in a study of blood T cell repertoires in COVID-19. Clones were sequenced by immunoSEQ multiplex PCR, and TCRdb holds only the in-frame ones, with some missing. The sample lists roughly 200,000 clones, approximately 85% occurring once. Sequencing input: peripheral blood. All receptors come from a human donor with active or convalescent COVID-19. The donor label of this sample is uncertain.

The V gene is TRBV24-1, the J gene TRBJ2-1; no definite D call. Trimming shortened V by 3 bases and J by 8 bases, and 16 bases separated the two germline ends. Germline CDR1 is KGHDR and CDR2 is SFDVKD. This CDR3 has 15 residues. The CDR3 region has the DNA TGTGCCACCAGTGATCCCAGTGGCAGGTCCCATGAGCAGTTCTTC. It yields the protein CATSDPSGRSHEQFF.

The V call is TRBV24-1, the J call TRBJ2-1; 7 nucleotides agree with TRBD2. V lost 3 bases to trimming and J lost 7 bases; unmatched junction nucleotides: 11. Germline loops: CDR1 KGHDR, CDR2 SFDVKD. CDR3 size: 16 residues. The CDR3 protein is CATSDPGGRLRNEQFF. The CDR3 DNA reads TGTGCCACCAGTGATCCCGGGGGGAGATTAAGGAATGAGCAGTTCTTC.

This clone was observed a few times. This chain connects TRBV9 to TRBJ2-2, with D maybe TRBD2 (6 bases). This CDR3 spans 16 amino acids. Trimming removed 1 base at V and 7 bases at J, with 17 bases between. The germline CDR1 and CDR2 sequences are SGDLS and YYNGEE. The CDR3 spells CASSVSHMSGVGELFF. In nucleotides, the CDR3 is TGTGCCAGCAGCGTATCCCACATGTCGGGGGTCGGGGAGCTGTTTTTT. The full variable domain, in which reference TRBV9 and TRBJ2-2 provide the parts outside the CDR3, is DSGVTQTPKHLITATGQRVTLRCSPRSGDLSVYWYQQSLDQGLQFLIQYYNGEERAKGNILERFSAQQFPDLHSELNLSSLELGDSALYFCASSVSHMSGVGELFFGEGSRLTVL.

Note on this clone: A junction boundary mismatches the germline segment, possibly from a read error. The CDR3 is CASSLAGGSTGELFF. The CDR3 DNA follows: TGTGCTAGCAGTCTAGCGGGAGGAAGTACCGGGGAGCTGTTTTTT. V and J are TRBV7-7 and TRBJ2-2; 11 bases align to TRBD2. CDR1 and CDR2 from the germline V gene are SSHAT and FNYEAQ (reference sequence). The CDR3 covers 15 residues.

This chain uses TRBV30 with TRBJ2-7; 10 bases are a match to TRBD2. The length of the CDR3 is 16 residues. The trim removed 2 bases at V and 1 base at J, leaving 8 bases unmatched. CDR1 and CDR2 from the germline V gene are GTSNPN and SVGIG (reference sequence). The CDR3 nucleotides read TGTGCCTGGAGTCTTCCCGGGACTAGCGCTTCCTACGAGCAGTACTTC. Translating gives CAWSLPGTSASYEQYF.

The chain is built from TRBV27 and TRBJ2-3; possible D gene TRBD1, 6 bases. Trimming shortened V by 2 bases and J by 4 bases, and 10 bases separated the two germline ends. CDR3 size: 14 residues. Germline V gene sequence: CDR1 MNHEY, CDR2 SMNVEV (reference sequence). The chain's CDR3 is CASSLTGYPDTQYF. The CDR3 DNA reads TGTGCCAGCAGTTTAACAGGGTATCCAGATACGCAGTATTTT.

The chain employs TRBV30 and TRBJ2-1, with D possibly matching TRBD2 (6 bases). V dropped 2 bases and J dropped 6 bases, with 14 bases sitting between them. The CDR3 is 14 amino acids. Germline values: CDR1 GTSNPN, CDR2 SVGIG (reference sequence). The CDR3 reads CAWSYSGWGNEQFF. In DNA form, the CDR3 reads TGTGCCTGGAGTTACAGCGGGTGGGGCAATGAGCAGTTCTTC. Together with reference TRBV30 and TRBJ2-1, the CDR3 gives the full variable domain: SQTIHQWPATLVQPVGSPLSLECTVEGTSNPNLYWYRQAAGRGLQLLFYSVGIGQISSEVPQNLSASRPQDRQFILSSKKLLLSDSGFYLCAWSYSGWGNEQFFGPGTRLTVL.

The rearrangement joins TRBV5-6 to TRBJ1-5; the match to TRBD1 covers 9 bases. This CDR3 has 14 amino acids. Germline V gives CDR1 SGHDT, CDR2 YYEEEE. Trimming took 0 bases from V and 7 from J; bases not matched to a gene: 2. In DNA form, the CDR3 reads TGTGCCAGCAGCTTGGGGGACAGGGTACAGCCCCAGCATTTT. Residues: CASSLGDRVQPQHF. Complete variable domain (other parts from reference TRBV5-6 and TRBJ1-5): DAGVTQSPTHLIKTRGQQVTLRCSPKSGHDTVSWYQQALGQGPQFIFQYYEEEERQRGNFPDRFSGHQFPNYSSELNVNALLLGDSALYLCASSLGDRVQPQHFGDGTRLSIL.

In DNA, the CDR3 is TGTGCCAGTAGTCTATGGACAGGGGACAAAAACATTCAGTACTTC. Its translation is CASSLWTGDKNIQYF. This chain uses TRBV19 with TRBJ2-4; 9 bases match TRBD1. CDR1 is LNHDA and CDR2 is SQIVND in the germline V gene (reference sequence). This CDR3 is 15 amino acids long. The V and J ends lost 5 bases and 3 bases, in that order; junction bases with no gene match: 5.

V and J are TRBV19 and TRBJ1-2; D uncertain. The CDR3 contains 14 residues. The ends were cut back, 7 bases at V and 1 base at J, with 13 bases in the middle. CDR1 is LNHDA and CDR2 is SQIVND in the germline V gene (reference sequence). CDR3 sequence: CASKRQPHNYGYTF. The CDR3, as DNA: TGTGCCAGTAAGCGGCAGCCTCATAACTATGGCTACACCTTC.

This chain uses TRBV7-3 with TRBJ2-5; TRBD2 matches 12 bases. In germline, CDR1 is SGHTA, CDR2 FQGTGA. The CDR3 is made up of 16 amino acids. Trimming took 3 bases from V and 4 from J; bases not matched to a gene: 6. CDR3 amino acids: CASSFGASGRGETQYF. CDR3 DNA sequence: TGTGCCAGCAGCTTCGGGGCTAGCGGGAGGGGAGAGACCCAGTACTTC.

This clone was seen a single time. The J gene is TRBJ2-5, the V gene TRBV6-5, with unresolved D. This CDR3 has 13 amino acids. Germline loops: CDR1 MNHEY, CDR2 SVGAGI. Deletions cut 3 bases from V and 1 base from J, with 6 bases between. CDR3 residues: CASSYYGQETQYF. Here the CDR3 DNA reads TGTGCCAGCAGTTATTACGGCCAAGAGACCCAGTACTTC.

Here the CDR3 reads CASRGGKNIQYF. Written as DNA, the CDR3 is TGTGCCAGCAGGGGCGGGAAAAACATTCAGTACTTC. The V and J genes are TRBV7-9 and TRBJ2-4, with D tentatively TRBD2 (5 bases). CDR3 length equals 12 residues. V was clipped by 6 bases and J by 4 bases, with 7 bases between them. Germline values: CDR1 SEHNR, CDR2 FQNEAQ (reference sequence).

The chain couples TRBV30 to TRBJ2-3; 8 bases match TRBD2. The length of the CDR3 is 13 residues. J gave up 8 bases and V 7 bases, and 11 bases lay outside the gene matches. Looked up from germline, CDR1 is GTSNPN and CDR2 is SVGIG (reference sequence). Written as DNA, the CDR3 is TGTGCCTCCACGACCCGGGCGGGGGGTACGCAGTATTTT. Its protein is CASTTRAGGTQYF.